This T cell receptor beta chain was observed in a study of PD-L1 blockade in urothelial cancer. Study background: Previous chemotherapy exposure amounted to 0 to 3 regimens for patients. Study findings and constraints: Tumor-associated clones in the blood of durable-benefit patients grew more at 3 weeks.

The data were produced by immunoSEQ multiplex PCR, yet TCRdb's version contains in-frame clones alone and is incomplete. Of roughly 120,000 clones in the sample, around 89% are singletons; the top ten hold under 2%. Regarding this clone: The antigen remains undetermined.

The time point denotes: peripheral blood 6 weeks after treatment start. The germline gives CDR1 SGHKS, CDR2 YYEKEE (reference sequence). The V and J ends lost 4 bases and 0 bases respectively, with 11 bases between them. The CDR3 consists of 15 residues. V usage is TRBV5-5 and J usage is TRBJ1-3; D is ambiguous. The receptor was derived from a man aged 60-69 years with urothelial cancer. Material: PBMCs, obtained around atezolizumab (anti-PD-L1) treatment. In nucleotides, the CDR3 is TGTGCCAGCAGCCGTCCGTCCGTCTCTGGAAACACCATATATTTT. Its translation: CASSRPSVSGNTIYF.